Sequencing of this T cell receptor (beta chain) was carried out in a study of shared clonotypes between healthy human individuals. Study context: Per-donor plates numbered three CD4 naive, three CD4 memory, two CD8 naive and one CD8 memory. Study results and limitations: Sampling covered nothing but blood. Tissue TCR repertoires likely differ from those found in blood. Relative to clonotypes present in all four donors, those not shared had lower generation probabilities.

The CDR3 spans 15 residues. CDR1 ENHRY and CDR2 SYGVKD come from the germline V gene. V was pared by 3 bases and J by 2 bases, with 4 bases of the junction left unmatched. As for this clone: Its antigen remains unknown.

Assay: immunoSEQ multiplex PCR; the TCRdb copy retains only in-frame clones and omits some. The sample holds 2 million to 2.5 million clones; 80% to 95% are singletons and the top ten take around 0.4%. Healthy adults negative for HIV, lacking recent acute infections or vaccinations, served as donors. The receptor was isolated from a man younger than 30 in good health. Some clones in this sample may be carry-over from other donors' samples. The sample consisted of naive CD4+ T cells from PBMCs. Subset indicated: CD45RA+ positively selected. The chain uses TRBV10-3 and TRBJ2-7; 10 bases are shared with TRBD1. DNA of the CDR3: TGTGCCATCAGTGAAACCGGGACAGGGGCCTACGAGCAGTACTTC. Its translation is CAISETGTGAYEQYF.